Each of the 17 T cell receptor beta chains below was sequenced from the same sample in a study of T cells in tuberculosis. Time point given: new active TB diagnosis, blood taken before or within 7 days of starting treatment. Using immunoSEQ multiplex PCR, the repertoire was profiled, and TCRdb retains in-frame clones only, with some absent. The sample lists around 40,000 clones, approximately 94% seen once, with about 4.7% in the top ten. Sequencing was performed on PBMCs, taken at tuberculosis diagnosis. The origin of the receptors is an adult with tuberculosis.

The DNA of the CDR3 is TGTGCCATCAGTGAGACGAAGTCGGGTTATACTGAAGCTTTCTTT. It codes for CAISETKSGYTEAFF. The chain combines TRBV10-3 with TRBJ1-1; D unclear. The germline V gene encodes CDR1 ENHRY and CDR2 SYGVKD. The CDR3 length is 15 residues. The V end lost 2 bases, the J end lost 5 bases, and 15 bases lay between the germline ends.

This clone showed up just a few times. The gene calls are TRBV7-9 and TRBJ1-1; unclear D gene. The V gene lost 2 bases and the J gene lost 1 base, with 5 bases spanning the gap. There are 13 residues in the CDR3. In germline, CDR1 is SEHNR, CDR2 FQNEAQ (reference sequence). CDR3 residues: CASSLRQNTEAFF. CDR3 in DNA: TGTGCCAGCAGCTTAAGACAGAACACTGAAGCTTTCTTT.

The chain recombines TRBV29-1 with TRBJ1-6; no clear D. Trimming shortened V by 8 bases and J by 0 bases, and 8 bases separated the two germline ends. The CDR3 length is 13 residues. From germline, CDR1 is SQVTM and CDR2 ANQGSEA. The CDR3 reads CSTLGSYNSPLHF. In DNA, the CDR3 is TGCAGCACCCTAGGCTCCTATAATTCACCCCTCCACTTT. The variable domain in full, completed from reference TRBV29-1 and TRBJ1-6, reads SAVISQKPSRDICQRGTSLTIQCQVDSQVTMMFWYRQQPGQSLTLIATANQGSEATYESGFVIDKFPISRPNLTFSTLTVSNMSPEDSSIYLCSTLGSYNSPLHFGNGTRLTVT.

The DNA of the CDR3 is TGTGCCAGCAGTGAGGGGGTCGGGGCCAACGTCCTGACTTTC. Protein: CASSEGVGANVLTF. The chain uses TRBV7-3 and TRBJ2-6, with D perhaps matching TRBD1 (6 bases). V dropped 6 bases and J dropped 4 bases, with 10 bases sitting between them. Germline V gene data show CDR1 as SGHTA and CDR2 as FQGTGA. CDR3 size: 14 residues.

The chain carries TRBV19 and TRBJ2-5; a possible D gene is TRBD2 (5 bases). Trimming stripped 4 bases from V and 5 bases from J, with 14 bases between. The CDR3 runs 14 residues. CDR1 is LNHDA, CDR2 SQIVND, per germline (reference sequence). The DNA for the CDR3 is TGTGCCAGTAGTAGTACTAGTCCTGGGGAGACCCAGTACTTC. It is translated as CASSSTSPGETQYF. Variable domain in full (rest from reference TRBV19 and TRBJ2-5): DGGITQSPKYLFRKEGQNVTLSCEQNLNHDAMYWYRQDPGQGLRLIYYSQIVNDFQKGDIAEGYSVSREKKESFPLTVTSAQKNPTAFYLCASSSTSPGETQYFGPGTRLLVL.

V usage is TRBV5-6 and J usage is TRBJ2-6; possibly TRBD1 for D (6 bases). Trimming removed 2 bases from V and 0 bases from J, with 12 bases in between. Germline V CDR1 and CDR2: SGHDT, YYEEEE. This CDR3 is built from 17 residues. As DNA, the CDR3 is TGTGCCAGCAGCTTCAGGGGTTTGAGCTCTGGGGCCAACGTCCTGACTTTC. It specifies CASSFRGLSSGANVLTF.

The chain has TRBV5-1 and TRBJ2-2, with 10 nucleotides matching TRBD2. V was pared by 3 bases and J by 0 bases, with 2 bases of the junction left unmatched. This CDR3 region has 16 residues. Looked up from germline, CDR1 is SGHRS and CDR2 is YFSETQ. As DNA, the CDR3 is TGCGCCAGCAGCTATAGCGGGGGGCCGAACACCGGGGAGCTGTTTTTT. This sequence encodes CASSYSGGPNTGELFF.

The rearrangement links TRBV6-6 to TRBJ2-1; TRBD1 matches at 9 bases. The CDR3 has 16 residues. Germline loops: CDR1 MNHNY, CDR2 SVGAGI (reference sequence). V lost 2 bases to trimming and J lost 2 bases; unmatched junction nucleotides: 4. The CDR3 reads CASSYADRGPYNEQFF. The CDR3 region has the DNA TGTGCCAGCAGTTACGCGGACAGGGGACCCTACAATGAGCAGTTCTTC.

The rearrangement uses TRBV11-3 and TRBJ1-1; maybe TRBD1 (6 bases). V was shortened by 4 bases and J by 2 bases, with 14 bases between the two germline ends. The length of the CDR3 is 15 residues. Germline V gene data show CDR1 as SGHNT and CDR2 as YENEEA. This chain's CDR3 is CASSSRRTVNTEAFF. DNA for the CDR3: TGTGCCAGCAGCTCTCGACGGACAGTCAACACTGAAGCTTTCTTT.

This rearrangement joins TRBV6-6 to TRBJ1-1, with a tentative D call TRBD1 (6 bases). The CDR3 runs to 16 residues. Trimming took off 6 bases at V and 6 bases at J, with 23 bases between the two ends. Germline V gene data show CDR1 as MNHNY and CDR2 as SVGAGI (reference sequence). For the CDR3, the DNA is TGTGCCAGCAGCACCCGAGGCCAGGGGCAGGGTCCTGAAGCTTTCTTT. This codes for CASSTRGQGQGPEAFF.

V gene TRBV18 combines with J gene TRBJ1-4; D is undetermined. Germline V gene data show CDR1 as KGHSH and CDR2 as LQKENI. The V end was cut by 3 bases, the J end by 10 bases, with 9 bases between. The CDR3 covers 12 residues. CDR3 amino acids: CASSPPSRKLFF. The CDR3 DNA is TGTGCCAGCTCACCCCCTTCCAGAAAACTGTTTTTT.

This chain joins TRBV5-1 and TRBJ2-7, with D tentatively TRBD1 (5 bases). Trimming stripped 1 base from V and 4 bases from J, with 12 bases between. There are 14 residues in the CDR3. Germline CDR1 is SGHRS and CDR2 is YFSETQ. The CDR3 region is CASSLSTETYEQYF. The CDR3 DNA reads TGCGCCAGCAGCTTGTCGACAGAAACATACGAGCAGTACTTC.

This chain connects TRBV11-3 to TRBJ1-1, with 9 bases matching TRBD1. Germline CDR1 is SGHNT and CDR2 is YENEEA. This CDR3 is 13 amino acids long. The trim removed 5 bases at V and 8 bases at J, leaving 6 bases unmatched. The chain's CDR3 is CASSTPGTGEAFF. The CDR3 DNA follows: TGTGCCAGCAGCACACCAGGGACAGGGGAAGCTTTCTTT.

The table lists this clone with a count of one. The rearrangement links TRBV7-8 to TRBJ2-3; D perhaps matches TRBD1 (5 bases). Germline CDR1 and CDR2: SGHVS and FQNEAQ. This CDR3 has 14 residues. The V gene lost 2 bases and the J gene lost 4 bases, with 10 bases spanning the gap. The CDR3 bases are TGTGCCAGCAGCTTATCCAGGGCCCCAGATACGCAGTATTTT. Translation gives CASSLSRAPDTQYF.

This clone has only a few counts. The rearrangement uses TRBV10-2 and TRBJ2-7; D may be TRBD2 (5 bases). This CDR3 comprises 12 residues. Trimming removed 4 bases from V and 9 bases from J, with 13 bases in between. Germline V CDR1 and CDR2: WSHSY, SAAADI. Here the CDR3 reads CASSVLGVRQYF. The DNA of the CDR3 is TGCGCCAGCAGTGTATTGGGAGTCCGGCAGTACTTC.

V usage is TRBV10-3 and J usage is TRBJ1-2; 8 nucleotides match TRBD1. CDR3 length: 12 residues. The V gene end was trimmed by 6 bases and the J gene end by 8 bases; junction bases not matched to a gene: 5. CDR1 ENHRY and CDR2 SYGVKD come from the germline V gene. The CDR3 nucleotides are TGTGCCATCAGATCGACAGGGGACGGCTACACCTTC. Residues: CAIRSTGDGYTF.

The chain uses TRBV6-5 and TRBJ2-7; 10 positions match TRBD1. Losses at the gene ends were 6 bases for V and 3 bases for J; bases not matched to a gene: 5. The CDR3 extends over 14 amino acids. From germline, CDR1 is MNHEY and CDR2 SVGAGI. The CDR3 sequence is CASRPGQGFYEQYF. As DNA, the CDR3 is TGTGCCAGCAGGCCGGGACAGGGGTTCTACGAGCAGTACTTC.